In its sample, the clone carrying this T cell receptor beta chain was seen many times. As yet, its antigen is unknown. The data originate from a study of T cell repertoires in cytomegalovirus infection. On the study more broadly: Indicated by public TCR beta signatures were CMV infection and matching HLA type. Findings and limits, study-wide: CMV-specific HLA-C-restricted TCR beta clonotypes dominated the ex vivo response. Identification of carriers of CMV plus the relevant HLA was performed using cumulative public TCR beta family frequency.

TCRdb itself ran the reads through MiXCR, one entry per CDR3 protein. The table records hundreds of thousands of distinct CDR3 sequences, roughly a sixth of them present only once. Germline loops: CDR1 LGHNT, CDR2 FRNRAP. The CDR3 has 13 residues. Trimming took off 7 bases at V and 8 bases at J, with 18 bases between the two ends. Sequencing was performed on PBMCs. The chain employs TRBV12-5 and TRBJ2-7; possible D gene TRBD2, 7 bases. The TCR originated in a human donor in good health (CMV status not recorded). Some clones in this sample may be carry-over from other donors' samples. CDR3 amino acids: CASAPTGGPKQYF. CDR3 in DNA: TGTGCTAGTGCCCCTACGGGGGGCCCCAAGCAGTACTTC.